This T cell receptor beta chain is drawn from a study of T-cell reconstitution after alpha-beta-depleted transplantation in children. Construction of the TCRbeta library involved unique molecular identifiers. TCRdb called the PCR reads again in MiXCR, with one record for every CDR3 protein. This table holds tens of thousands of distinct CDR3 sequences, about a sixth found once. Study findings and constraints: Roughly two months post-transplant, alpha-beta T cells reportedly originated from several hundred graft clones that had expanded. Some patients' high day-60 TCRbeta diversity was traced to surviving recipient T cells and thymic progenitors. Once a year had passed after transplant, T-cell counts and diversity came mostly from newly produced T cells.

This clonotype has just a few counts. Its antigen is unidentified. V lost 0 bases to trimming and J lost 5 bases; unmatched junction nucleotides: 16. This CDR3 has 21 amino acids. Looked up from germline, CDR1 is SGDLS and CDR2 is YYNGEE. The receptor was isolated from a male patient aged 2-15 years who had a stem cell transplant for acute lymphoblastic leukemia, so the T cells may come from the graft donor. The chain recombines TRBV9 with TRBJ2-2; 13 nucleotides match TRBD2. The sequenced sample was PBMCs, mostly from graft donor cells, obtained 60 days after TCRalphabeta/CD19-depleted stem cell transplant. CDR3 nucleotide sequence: TGTGCCAGCAGCGTAGTCCCCCTTCCGGGACTAGCGGGGACCCTGACCGGGGAGCTGTTTTTT. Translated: CASSVVPLPGLAGTLTGELFF. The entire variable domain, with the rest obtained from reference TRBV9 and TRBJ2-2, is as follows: DSGVTQTPKHLITATGQRVTLRCSPRSGDLSVYWYQQSLDQGLQFLIQYYNGEERAKGNILERFSAQQFPDLHSELNLSSLELGDSALYFCASSVVPLPGLAGTLTGELFFGEGSRLTVL.